The present entry profiles one T cell receptor (beta chain) with its context. Its target is unknown. The trim removed 6 bases at V and 1 base at J, leaving 11 bases unmatched. Per the germline V gene, CDR1 is MDHEN and CDR2 is SYDVKM. This CDR3 has 16 amino acids. It was on clinical symptoms, serum thyroxine, TRAb, thyroid ultrasound and orbital computed tomography that diagnosis relied. PBMCs were isolated by Ficoll-Paque density gradient centrifugation, using about 9.2 ml of fresh peripheral blood as the starting material. These data originate in a study of Graves' ophthalmopathy and Graves' hyperthyroidism. Study-wide findings and caveats: Its predictions of ophthalmopathy progression gave the model approximately 65% sensitivity and about 78% specificity. For separating ophthalmopathy from stable hyperthyroidism, a 13-signature model gave 87.88% sensitivity and roughly 78% specificity.

Transcripts of RNA were the source for amplifying TCR beta CDR3 regions. RT-PCR in the first round used HTBI primers; a second-round multiplex PCR followed. TCRdb itself ran the multiplex PCR reads through MiXCR, one entry per CDR3 protein. The sample lists 450,000 or so distinct CDR3 sequences; 13% to 15% were seen once. The TCR sequence derives from a woman in her 30s with Graves' ophthalmopathy. This sequence joins TRBV28 and TRBJ2-5; 7 positions agree with TRBD1. Material: blood. CDR3 sequence reads: CASRSIGGTAQETQYF. CDR3 in DNA: TGTGCCAGCAGATCTATCGGTGGGACAGCCCAAGAGACCCAGTACTTC.